This is a list of T cell receptor beta chains from one sample in a study of T cells in Graves' hyperthyroidism and ophthalmopathy. One entry per CDR3 protein, called by TCRdb with MiXCR from the multiplex PCR reads. The table has about 410,000 distinct CDR3 sequences, roughly 14% seen once. The sequenced sample consisted of blood. The source is a woman in her twenties or thirties with Graves' ophthalmopathy. Each CDR3 is given with its conserved first and last residue. D genes are given only for firm matches. Not all rows give a size; the values are once, few, many and, for expanded clones, a class.

V	D	size	J	CDR3	DNA
TRBV19	TRBD1	.	TRBJ1-2	CASAQGVYGYTF	TGTGCCAGCGCACAGGGGGTTTATGGCTACACCTTC
TRBV28	.	many	TRBJ2-2	CASRVQGNTGELFF	TGTGCCAGCAGGGTACAGGGAAACACCGGGGAGCTGTTTTTT
TRBV28	.	many	TRBJ2-5	CASRPRLATQETQYF	TGTGCCAGCAGACCGCGACTGGCCACCCAAGAGACCCAGTACTTC
TRBV3-1	.	many	TRBJ1-4	CASSSTRATNEKLFF	TGTGCCAGCAGCTCAACTAGGGCAACTAATGAAAAACTGTTTTTT
TRBV20-1	.	once	TRBJ2-3	CSSGVTDTRYF	TGCAGTTCGGGAGTCACAGATACGCGGTATTTT
TRBV15	.	.	TRBJ2-1	CATSEDQSRPNNEQFF	TGTGCCACCAGCGAGGACCAAAGCAGACCCAACAATGAGCAGTTCTTC
TRBV18	.	.	TRBJ2-7	CASSPPDKSYEQYF	TGTGCCAGCTCACCACCAGACAAATCCTACGAGCAGTACTTC
TRBV6-1	TRBD2	many	TRBJ2-3	CASSILGAGGSTDTQYF	TGTGCCAGCAGCATCCTGGGAGCGGGGGGGAGCACAGATACGCAGTATTTT
TRBV27	TRBD2	many	TRBJ2-1	CASSTLAGDNEQFF	TGTGCCAGCAGTACTCTAGCGGGGGACAATGAGCAGTTCTTC
TRBV7-9	TRBD1	many	TRBJ1-5	CASSSGQVPQPQHF	TGTGCCAGCAGCTCGGGACAGGTTCCTCAGCCCCAGCATTTT
TRBV7-8	.	many	TRBJ2-1	CASSLAHLGRVLEQFF	TGTGCCAGCAGCTTAGCCCATCTTGGCAGGGTACTTGAGCAGTTCTTC
TRBV9	TRBD1	few	TRBJ2-5	CASSLRTGTQETQYF	TGTGCCAGCAGCCTTAGGACAGGAACCCAAGAGACCCAGTACTTC
TRBV5-1	TRBD1	many	TRBJ2-5	CASSWGQAGETQYF	TGCGCCAGCAGCTGGGGACAGGCAGGAGAGACCCAGTACTTC
TRBV5-1	TRBD1	.	TRBJ2-1	CASSSPGTENYNEQFF	TGCGCCAGCAGCTCACCTGGGACAGAAAACTACAATGAGCAGTTCTTC
TRBV7-9	TRBD1	many	TRBJ2-7	CASSPRGWTGEGEQYF	TGTGCCAGCAGCCCCCGAGGGTGGACAGGAGAGGGGGAGCAGTACTTC
TRBV20-1	TRBD2	many	TRBJ2-5	CSARPGGRAETQYF	TGCAGTGCTAGACCGGGGGGGCGAGCGGAGACCCAGTACTTC
TRBV7-9	.	many	TRBJ2-5	CASSLPGQLQETQYF	TGTGCCAGCAGCTTACCGGGACAACTACAAGAGACCCAGTACTTC
TRBV6-1	.	.	TRBJ1-5	CASSDGGGDNQPQHF	TGTGCCAGCAGTGACGGGGGAGGGGACAATCAGCCCCAGCATTTT
TRBV7-9	.	many	TRBJ1-1	CASSFVRDTEAFF	TGTGCCAGCAGCTTTGTGAGGGACACTGAAGCTTTCTTT
TRBV6-1	.	few	TRBJ1-1	CASSLTQEVGTEAFF	TGTGCCAGCAGTTTGACCCAGGAGGTGGGCACTGAAGCTTTCTTT
TRBV5-1	TRBD2	once	TRBJ2-3	CASSGLAGGGTDTQYF	TGCGCCAGCAGTGGACTAGCGGGGGGGGGTACAGATACGCAGTATTTT
TRBV9	.	.	TRBJ1-1	CASSVGGVGTEAFF	TGTGCCAGCAGCGTTGGAGGAGTGGGGACTGAAGCTTTCTTT